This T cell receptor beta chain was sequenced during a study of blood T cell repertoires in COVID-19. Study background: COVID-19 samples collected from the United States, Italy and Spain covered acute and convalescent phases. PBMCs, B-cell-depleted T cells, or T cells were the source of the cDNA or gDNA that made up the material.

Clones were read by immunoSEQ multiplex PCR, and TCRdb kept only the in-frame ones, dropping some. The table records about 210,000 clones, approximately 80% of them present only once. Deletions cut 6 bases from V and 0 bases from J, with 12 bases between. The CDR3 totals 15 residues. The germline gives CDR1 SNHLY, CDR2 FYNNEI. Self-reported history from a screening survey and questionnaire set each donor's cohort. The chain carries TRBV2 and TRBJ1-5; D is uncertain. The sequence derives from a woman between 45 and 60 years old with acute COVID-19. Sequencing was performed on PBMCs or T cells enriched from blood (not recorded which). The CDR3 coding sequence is TGTGCCAGCAGGGCTCGGGAACATAGCAATCAGCCCCAGCATTTT. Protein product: CASRAREHSNQPQHF.